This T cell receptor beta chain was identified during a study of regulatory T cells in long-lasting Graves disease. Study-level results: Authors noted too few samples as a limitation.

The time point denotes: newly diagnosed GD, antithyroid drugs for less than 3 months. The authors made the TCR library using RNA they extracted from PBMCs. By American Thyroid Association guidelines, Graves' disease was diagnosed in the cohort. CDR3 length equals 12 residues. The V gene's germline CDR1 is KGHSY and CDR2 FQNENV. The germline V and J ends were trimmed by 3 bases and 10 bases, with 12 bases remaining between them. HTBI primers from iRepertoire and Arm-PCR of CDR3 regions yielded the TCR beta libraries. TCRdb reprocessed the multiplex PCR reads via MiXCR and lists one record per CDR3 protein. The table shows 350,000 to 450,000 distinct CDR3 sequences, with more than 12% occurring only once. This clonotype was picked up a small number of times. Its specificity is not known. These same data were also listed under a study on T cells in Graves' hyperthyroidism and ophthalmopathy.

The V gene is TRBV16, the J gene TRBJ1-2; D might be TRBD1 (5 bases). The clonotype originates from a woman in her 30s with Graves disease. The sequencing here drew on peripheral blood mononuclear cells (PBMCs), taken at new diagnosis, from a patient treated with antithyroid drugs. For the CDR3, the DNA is TGTGCCAGCAGCCACAGCAGGGAGATCTACACCTTC. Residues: CASSHSREIYTF.